This TCR beta chain comes out of a study of T cell repertoires in cytomegalovirus infection (dated by TCRdb to the late 2010s). Study-level background: The peptide stimulations were aimed at well-studied HLA-B-restricted epitopes as well as recently identified HLA-C-restricted CMV epitopes, whose presentation resists viral immunomodulation. Donor HLA type was relevant to the analysis, because carriage of CMV infection together with the matching HLA type was indicated by public TCR beta signatures.

The sample's treatment or condition label, in plain terms: in vitro stimulation with specific CMV peptide epitopes to enrich CMV-specific T cells. This clonotype has just a few counts. The target of this receptor is not known. Base qualities are not provided; no much larger clone lies one nucleotide away. The germline V gene gives CDR1 as MNHEY and CDR2 as SVGAGI. Reading from cysteine to phenylalanine, the CDR3 counts 16 amino acids. Just the 48-base CDR3 DNA is kept, in frame starting at base 1. The V end gives up 0 bases and the J end 10 bases, leaving 12 bases in the junction not matched to a gene. Sequenced using an Illumina HiSeq 1500. The public reads were run again by TCRdb, first through fastp at Q25 and then through MiXCR, and only productive beta chains were kept. Each CDR3 protein appears once, grouped with its most common genes and DNA. The sample table lists around 770,000 distinct CDR3 sequences, about 27% of them with a count of one. The ten largest clones add up to 10% to 15% of the sample.

Broad study findings and their caveats: In both this cohort and an independent cohort of several hundred donors, the cumulative frequency of public TCR beta family members distinguished carriers of CMV infection plus the relevant HLA type. The ex vivo response was dominated by HLA-C-restricted CMV-specific TCR beta clonotypes, which also provided the single most frequent clonotype in two of eight donors.

The clonotype originates from a human donor in good health (CMV status not recorded). Some clones in this sample may be carry-over from other donors' samples. This chain is built from TRBV6-5 and TRBJ2-3; 8 bases in the junction line up with TRBD2. Sequenced material: cultured CD8+ T cells from PBMCs, taken from culture after CMV antigen stimulation. The sequenced DNA is TGTGCCAGCAGTTACTCGAAGGCGGGGGGCTGGATTGCGCAGTATTTT. The translation is CASSYSKAGGWIAQYF.